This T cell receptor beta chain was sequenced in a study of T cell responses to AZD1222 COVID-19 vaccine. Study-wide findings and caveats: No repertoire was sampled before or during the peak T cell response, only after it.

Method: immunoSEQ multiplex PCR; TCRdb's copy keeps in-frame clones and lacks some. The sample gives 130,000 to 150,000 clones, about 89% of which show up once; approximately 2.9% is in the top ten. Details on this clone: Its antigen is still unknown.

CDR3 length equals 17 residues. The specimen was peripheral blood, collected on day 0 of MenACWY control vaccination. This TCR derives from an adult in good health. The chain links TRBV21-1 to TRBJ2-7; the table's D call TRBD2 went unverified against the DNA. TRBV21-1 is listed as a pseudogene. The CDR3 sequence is CASSKVPGLAGTYEQYF. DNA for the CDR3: TGTGCCAGCAGCAAAGTACCGGGACTAGCGGGGACCTACGAGCAGTACTTC.